Below, 16 T cell receptor beta chains from the same sample are listed, as sequenced in a study of T cell responses to AZD1222 COVID-19 vaccine. Only in-frame clones appear in the TCRdb table, and some are missing; sequencing was by immunoSEQ multiplex PCR. Among around 60,000 clones listed, about 87% were seen once. Source: peripheral blood, taken on day 0 of AZD1222 vaccination. These TCRs come from an adult in good health.

This chain links TRBV7-9 with TRBJ1-1; a possible D gene is TRBD1 (5 bases). This CDR3 contains 15 residues. V lost 2 bases to trimming and J lost 4 bases, with 14 bases between them. Germline values: CDR1 SEHNR, CDR2 FQNEAQ (reference sequence). The chain's CDR3 is CASSLWQGPITEAFF. The CDR3 bases are TGTGCCAGCAGCTTATGGCAGGGCCCGATCACTGAAGCTTTCTTT.

The rearrangement links TRBV5-4 to TRBJ1-1; 9 nucleotides line up with TRBD1. Unmatched junction bases numbered 7, after V lost 6 bases and J lost 4 bases. Germline V gene data show CDR1 as SGHNT and CDR2 as YYREEE (reference sequence). This CDR3 has 14 amino acids. The CDR3 spells CASTRTGVSTEAFF. The CDR3 nucleotides are TGTGCCAGCACCAGGACAGGGGTTAGCACTGAAGCTTTCTTT.

The gene calls are TRBV18 and TRBJ2-2, with a possible D match to TRBD2 (6 bases). The CDR3 runs to 13 residues. CDR1 is KGHSH, CDR2 LQKENI, per germline. Trimming shortened V by 5 bases and J by 9 bases, and 13 bases separated the two germline ends. The CDR3 DNA reads TGTGCCAGCTCAGGCTCGGGACTTAGGGAGCTGTTTTTT. This encodes CASSGSGLRELFF. The whole variable domain, filled in from reference TRBV18 and TRBJ2-2, reads NAGVMQNPRHLVRRRGQEARLRCSPMKGHSHVYWYRQLPEEGLKFMVYLQKENIIDESGMPKERFSAEFPKEGPSILRIQQVVRGDSAAYFCASSGSGLRELFFGEGSRLTVL.

V and J are TRBV7-9 and TRBJ2-3; D possibly corresponds to TRBD2 (5 bases). CDR1 SEHNR and CDR2 FQNEAQ come from the germline V gene (reference sequence). This CDR3 comprises 15 residues. V was trimmed by 1 base and J by 5 bases, leaving 13 bases between them. The CDR3: CASSLDPGLGDTQYF. The DNA of the CDR3 is TGTGCCAGCAGCTTAGACCCGGGGTTGGGAGATACGCAGTATTTT.

The chain couples TRBV5-1 to TRBJ1-2, with a tentative D call TRBD1 (6 bases). In germline, CDR1 is SGHRS, CDR2 YFSETQ. Trimming took 4 bases from V and 1 from J, leaving 17 bases between them. The CDR3 spans 16 residues. The CDR3 coding sequence is TGCGCCAGCAGCACCGGGGGGCCTACCCTTAACTATGGCTACACCTTC. It specifies CASSTGGPTLNYGYTF.

In the case of this clone: Other nucleotide sequences from this sample produce the same CDR3. V and J are TRBV7-9 and TRBJ2-2; D is perhaps TRBD1 (6 bases). V was cut by 5 bases and J by 4 bases, with 8 bases left in between. The V gene's germline CDR1 is SEHNR and CDR2 FQNEAQ (reference sequence). CDR3 length: 13 amino acids. CDR3 bases: TGTGCCAGCAGCCCACAGGGCACCGGGGAGCTGTTTTTT. Amino acids: CASSPQGTGELFF.

As to this clone: A junction boundary mismatches the germline segment, possibly from a read error. This sequence joins TRBV19 and TRBJ1-6; a weak D match, TRBD1 (6 bases). The CDR3 is made up of 13 amino acids. CDR1 and CDR2 (germline): LNHDA, SQIVND (reference sequence). CDR3 coding DNA: TGTGCTAGTAAGGGACAATATAATTCACCCCTCCACTTT. Its protein is CASKGQYNSPLHF.

The rearrangement links TRBV5-1 to TRBJ1-2; TRBD1 might be the D (6 bases). The V gene's germline CDR1 is SGHRS and CDR2 YFSETQ. The CDR3 length is 13 residues. Trimming stripped 5 bases from V and 4 bases from J, with 12 bases between. CDR3 amino acids: CASSSGASYGYTF. The CDR3 DNA follows: TGCGCCAGCAGTTCAGGGGCAAGCTATGGCTACACCTTC. The whole variable domain, remainder taken from reference TRBV5-1 and TRBJ1-2, is KAGVTQTPRYLIKTRGQQVTLSCSPISGHRSVSWYQQTPGQGLQFLFEYFSETQRNKGNFPGRFSGRQFSNSRSEMNVSTLELGDSALYLCASSSGASYGYTFGSGTRLTVV.

The chain uses TRBV19 and TRBJ2-3, with D possibly being TRBD2 (5 bases). This CDR3 contains 15 residues. Germline CDR1 and CDR2: LNHDA and SQIVND (reference sequence). Trimming took off 6 bases at V and 2 bases at J, with 15 bases between the two ends. The DNA for the CDR3 is TGTGCCAGTAGAGACCGAGGGCATAACACAGATACGCAGTATTTT. It encodes CASRDRGHNTDTQYF.

This clone was observed a single time. The gene calls are TRBV30 and TRBJ2-2; D is unclear. Per the germline V gene, CDR1 is GTSNPN and CDR2 is SVGIG (reference sequence). This CDR3 contains 13 residues. Trimming stripped 2 bases from V and 16 bases from J, with 20 bases between. The CDR3 protein is CAWSPIPRHDTFF. As DNA, the CDR3 is TGTGCCTGGAGTCCAATCCCCCGACATGATACGTTTTTT.

V gene TRBV2 combines with J gene TRBJ2-5; D is possibly TRBD1 (6 bases). Trimming removed 6 bases at V and 5 bases at J, with 19 bases between. The CDR3 extends over 15 amino acids. CDR1 is SNHLY, CDR2 FYNNEI, per germline. The CDR3 loop reads CASRGARTAGETQYF. CDR3 in DNA: TGTGCCAGCAGGGGGGCCAGGACCGCCGGCGAGACCCAGTACTTC. The whole variable domain, filled in from reference TRBV2 and TRBJ2-5, reads EPEVTQTPSHQVTQMGQEVILRCVPISNHLYFYWYRQILGQKVEFLVSFYNNEISEKSEIFDDQFSVERPDGSNFTLKIRSTKLEDSAMYFCASRGARTAGETQYFGPGTRLLVL.

The chain employs TRBV5-1 and TRBJ2-7; tentative D call: TRBD1 (6 bases). V lost 3 bases to trimming and J lost 9 bases, with 16 bases between them. CDR1 and CDR2 from the germline V gene are SGHRS and YFSETQ. The CDR3 has 13 residues. The CDR3 DNA reads TGCGCCAGCAGCTCCGAAGTCTCAGGGGTGCAGTACTTC. It encodes CASSSEVSGVQYF. Drawing the rest from reference TRBV5-1 and TRBJ2-7, the complete variable domain is KAGVTQTPRYLIKTRGQQVTLSCSPISGHRSVSWYQQTPGQGLQFLFEYFSETQRNKGNFPGRFSGRQFSNSRSEMNVSTLELGDSALYLCASSSEVSGVQYFGPGTRLTVT.

V and J are TRBV11-2 and TRBJ1-2; 7 bases align to TRBD1. Germline V gene data show CDR1 as SGHAT and CDR2 as FQNNGV. The trim removed 7 bases at V and 1 base at J, leaving 12 bases unmatched. This CDR3 has 16 residues. The CDR3, as DNA: TGTGCCAGCACCCCTCTCCGACAGGGCGATAACTATGGCTACACCTTC. Encoded protein: CASTPLRQGDNYGYTF.

This clone was observed a handful of times. The chain employs TRBV3-1 (or the pseudogene TRBV3-2) and TRBJ2-1, with unresolved D. Germline V gene data show CDR1 as LGHDT and CDR2 as YNNKEL (reference sequence). V shed 1 base and J shed 8 bases, with 12 bases lying between them. The CDR3 has 14 amino acids. The CDR3 here is CASSQGPGWYEQFF. The CDR3 DNA is TGTGCCAGCAGCCAAGGTCCAGGTTGGTATGAGCAGTTCTTC.

The chain recombines TRBV28 with TRBJ1-5; 10 bases map to TRBD1. Germline values: CDR1 MDHEN, CDR2 SYDVKM. With 3 bases clipped from V and 6 bases from J, the junction kept 8 bases outside the gene matches. The CDR3 runs to 16 residues. CDR3 DNA sequence: TGTGCCAGCAGTTTTTCCCGGGACAGGGGTTTTCAGCCCCAGCATTTT. Translating it yields CASSFSRDRGFQPQHF.

The chain employs TRBV29-1 and TRBJ1-4; 7 bases are a match to TRBD1. In germline, CDR1 is SQVTM, CDR2 ANQGSEA. The V segment lost 6 bases and the J segment 8 bases; nucleotides outside the gene matches: 15. The length of the CDR3 is 15 residues. The CDR3 loop reads CSVLGQPGGQEKLFF. The CDR3 nucleotides are TGCAGCGTCTTGGGACAGCCGGGGGGGCAGGAAAAACTGTTTTTT.